Listed here are 8 T cell receptor beta chains from one sample, sequenced in a study of glioma-infiltrating T cells after dendritic cell vaccination listed by TCRdb under 2016. Library preparation was by the immunoSEQ multiplex PCR assay. TCRdb stores this immuneACCESS table with in-frame sequences only. Part of the clones is absent; in the studies checked, under half of the shortfall reflects unresolved V genes, and no reason is known for the rest. Here the sample has 90,000 to 110,000 clones; nearly 90% occur a single time. 2.7% of the sample is held by the ten biggest clonotypes. This specimen's time point label, per the study, means: after dendritic cell vaccination, including at tumor progression/relapse. This specimen was blood, taken after dendritic cell vaccination. The receptors were sampled from a human donor with glioblastoma.

In its sample, this clone was seen a few times. This chain joins TRBV2 and TRBJ2-3; D is ambiguous. The germline CDR1 and CDR2 sequences are SNHLY and FYNNEI. V lost 4 bases and J 4 bases, leaving 12 bases between the germline ends. CDR3 length equals 14 residues. The CDR3 is CASSGYLLSDTQYF. CDR3 nucleotide sequence: TGTGCCAGCAGTGGGTACTTGCTATCAGATACGCAGTATTTT.

The chain joins TRBV30 to TRBJ1-5, with 11 bases matching TRBD1. Germline V CDR1 and CDR2: GTSNPN, SVGIG (reference sequence). The V and J ends lost 7 bases and 6 bases, in that order; junction bases with no gene match: 8. CDR3 size: 14 residues. The CDR3 protein is CAFRTGGAGQPQHF. As DNA, the CDR3 is TGTGCCTTCCGGACAGGGGGCGCCGGTCAGCCCCAGCATTTT.

V gene TRBV19 combines with J gene TRBJ2-2; TRBD1 aligns across 7 bases. Looked up from germline, CDR1 is LNHDA and CDR2 is SQIVND (reference sequence). J gave up 6 bases and V 4 bases, and 5 bases lay outside the gene matches. The CDR3 spans 14 residues. DNA of the CDR3: TGTGCCAGTAGTACCGGACAGGAGGCCGGGGAGCTGTTTTTT. Encoded protein: CASSTGQEAGELFF.

The chain is built from TRBV5-1 and TRBJ1-1, with a possible D match to TRBD1 (6 bases). The V gene lost 4 bases and the J gene lost 8 bases, with 9 bases spanning the gap. Germline-derived CDR1 and CDR2 are SGHRS and YFSETQ. This CDR3 is 11 amino acids long. CDR3 loop: CASSHDREAFF. Here the CDR3 DNA reads TGCGCCAGCAGCCATGACAGGGAAGCTTTCTTT. Full variable domain (outside the CDR3, taken from reference TRBV5-1 and TRBJ1-1): KAGVTQTPRYLIKTRGQQVTLSCSPISGHRSVSWYQQTPGQGLQFLFEYFSETQRNKGNFPGRFSGRQFSNSRSEMNVSTLELGDSALYLCASSHDREAFFGQGTRLTVV.

The chain has TRBV5-4 and TRBJ2-1; perhaps TRBD2 as D (6 bases). V lost 3 bases and J 7 bases, leaving 17 bases between the germline ends. In germline, CDR1 is SGHNT, CDR2 YYREEE (reference sequence). The CDR3 has 15 residues. The CDR3 bases are TGTGCCAGCAGCTCGACTAGTCTTCGGGCAAATGAGCAGTTCTTC. This translates into CASSSTSLRANEQFF. The variable domain in full, with the rest retrieved from reference TRBV5-4 and TRBJ2-1, is ETGVTQSPTHLIKTRGQQVTLRCSSQSGHNTVSWYQQALGQGPQFIFQYYREEENGRGNFPPRFSGLQFPNYSSELNVNALELDDSALYLCASSSTSLRANEQFFGPGTRLTVL.

The chain combines TRBV11-1 with TRBJ2-2, with TRBD2 matching over 7 bases. The germline gives CDR1 SGHAT, CDR2 FQDESV (reference sequence). Unmatched junction bases numbered 8, after V lost 5 bases and J lost 5 bases. CDR3 length: 15 amino acids. The CDR3 region has the DNA TGTGCCAGCAGCCAAAGACTAGCCTATACCGGGGAGCTGTTTTTT. This gives the protein CASSQRLAYTGELFF.

The V and J genes are TRBV15 and TRBJ1-2, with 9 bases aligning to TRBD1. The CDR3 runs 12 residues. V was clipped by 4 bases and J by 11 bases; unmatched bases: 5. Per germline, CDR1 LNHNV and CDR2 YYDKDF (reference sequence). The CDR3 reads CATSTGQGVYTF. The CDR3 coding sequence is TGTGCCACCAGCACGGGACAGGGCGTTTACACCTTC.

The genes are TRBV6-5 and TRBJ1-1; 7 bases agree with TRBD1. This CDR3 comprises 14 residues. After removal of 5 bases from V and 4 bases from J, the junction contained 7 bases not matched to a gene. Germline assignment: CDR1 MNHEY and CDR2 SVGAGI. CDR3 coding DNA: TGTGCCAGCAGTGGCCGGGACAGACCCACTGAAGCTTTCTTT. Amino acids: CASSGRDRPTEAFF.